The T cell receptor beta chain described here comes from a study of T-cell memory formation after mild COVID-19. Overall study context: TCR clusters showed largely donor specificity.

This clonotype showed up just a few times. What it binds is unknown. J lost 5 bases, V lost 1 base, and 2 bases had no gene match. The CDR3 sequence is 13 residues long. TCR alpha and TCR beta cDNA libraries carrying sample barcodes and UMIs were produced by 5'RACE using constant-segment primers. MiXCR, applied by TCRdb to the 5' RACE reads, yields one record per CDR3 protein. The sample yields hundreds of thousands of distinct CDR3 sequences, about 20% seen once. Whole-study findings and limits: Clones that contracted from day 15 to 85 were balanced CD4/CD8, while later expanders leaned CD4+. Some SARS-CoV-2-responding clones were already detected in memory before infection.

This receptor was obtained from an adult woman who had mild COVID-19 (a few samples of this study predate the infection). Cell type and time point are not known. The chain is built from TRBV12-3 or TRBV12-4 and TRBJ2-7; 7 positions match TRBD2. The sequenced sample consisted of PBMCs or a T cell subset sorted from them (not recorded which). CDR3 coding DNA: TGTGCCAGCAGTTTAGGTGGGAGGGACGAGCAGTACTTC. This gives the protein CASSLGGRDEQYF.